This T cell receptor beta chain was found in a study of blood T cells in healthy people across ages. The ends lost 6 bases at V and 2 bases at J; junction bases unmatched: 2. CDR1 is MGHDK and CDR2 is SYGVNS in the germline V gene. This CDR3 comprises 14 residues. Alongside a J-beta primer mix, a sample-barcoded 5' primer served in a second PCR lasting about 7 to 12 cycles. TCRdb re-called the 5' RACE reads through MiXCR, storing one row per CDR3 protein. The data show approximately 730,000 distinct CDR3 sequences, around half seen once. Sequencing input: blood. This receptor was obtained from a man older than 75 in good health. The chain is built from TRBV25-1 and TRBJ2-1; 9 bases fit TRBD1. The chain's CDR3 is CASRGQGPYNEQFF. Written as DNA, the CDR3 is TGTGCCAGCAGGGGACAGGGCCCCTACAATGAGCAGTTCTTC.